This T cell receptor beta chain was retrieved from a study of blood T cell repertoires in COVID-19. Across the whole study: COVID-19 samples, acute and convalescent, were from the United States, Italy and Spain. T cells, B-cell-depleted T cells, or PBMCs provided the cDNA or gDNA that served as material.

In the study's own analysis: Researchers report that nucleated cell counts were estimated from reference gene primer amplification. TCRdb's table, derived via immunoSEQ multiplex PCR, lists solely in-frame clones and lacks some. D and trimming come from the DNA, and the V and J calls and clone size come from that table. The table includes 150,000 to 200,000 clones, around 90% detected once. Sequences were obtained from peripheral blood. The receptor's source is a man aged 55 to 70 with acute or convalescent COVID-19.

The CDR3 region has the DNA TGTGCCACCAGTGATCCTGCGGGGCCCGGAGAGACCCAGTACTTC. Translating gives CATSDPAGPGETQYF. V and J are TRBV24-1 and TRBJ2-5; the D gene is possibly TRBD2 (6 bases). Per germline, CDR1 KGHDR and CDR2 SFDVKD. Trimming took off 3 bases at V and 4 bases at J, with 14 bases between the two ends. The CDR3 sequence is 15 residues long.